Shown below are 16 T cell receptor beta chains from a single sample sequenced in a study of blood T cell repertoires in COVID-19 (dated by TCRdb to 2020 to 2021). Preparation of the library involved the immunoSEQ multiplex PCR assay. The clones in this table, taken by TCRdb from immuneACCESS, are in-frame only. Not every clone is retained; where verified, under half of the shortfall comes from an unresolved V gene, and the cause of the rest is unknown. The table for this sample lists 310,000 or so clones; approximately 91% of them were counted only once. Around 9.5% of the sample goes to the ten largest clones. The sequenced sample consisted of PBMCs or T cells enriched from blood (not recorded which). Every receptor here comes from a woman aged 35 to 49 who had recovered from COVID-19.

The chain recombines TRBV24-1 with TRBJ2-7; perhaps TRBD2 as D (6 bases). The CDR3 runs to 13 residues. Germline V gene lookup returns CDR1 KGHDR and CDR2 SFDVKD. V lost 4 bases and J 5 bases, leaving 11 bases between the germline ends. DNA of the CDR3: TGTGCCACCAGTGAGGGGGGAATAAACGAGCAGTACTTC. It yields the protein CATSEGGINEQYF.

The chain has TRBV19 and TRBJ1-3; D remains unclear. With 3 bases removed from V and 5 bases from J, the gap between germline ends came to 2 bases. This CDR3 comprises 11 residues. Germline V gene data show CDR1 as LNHDA and CDR2 as SQIVND (reference sequence). The CDR3 reads CASSIRNTIYF. The CDR3 bases are TGTGCCAGTAGTATCAGAAACACCATATATTTT.

V and J are TRBV2 and TRBJ2-5, with 7 nucleotides matching TRBD2. This CDR3 region has 14 residues. After removal of 7 bases from V and 0 bases from J, the junction contained 5 bases not matched to a gene. Germline CDR1 and CDR2: SNHLY and FYNNEI. The CDR3 sequence is CASIGLEDQETQYF. The CDR3 DNA reads as TGTGCCAGCATAGGACTAGAAGACCAAGAGACCCAGTACTTC.

The V gene is TRBV19, the J gene TRBJ2-4, with 7 bases matching TRBD1. CDR1 and CDR2 from the germline V gene are LNHDA and SQIVND (reference sequence). CDR3 length: 16 amino acids. V shed 5 bases, J shed 2 bases, and the junction held 9 bases outside the gene matches. The CDR3 spells CASSDPRGWPKNIQYF. In DNA form, the CDR3 reads TGTGCCAGTAGTGACCCCAGGGGGTGGCCCAAAAACATTCAGTACTTC. Full variable domain (remainder filled in from reference TRBV19 and TRBJ2-4): DGGITQSPKYLFRKEGQNVTLSCEQNLNHDAMYWYRQDPGQGLRLIYYSQIVNDFQKGDIAEGYSVSREKKESFPLTVTSAQKNPTAFYLCASSDPRGWPKNIQYFGAGTRLSVL.

The chain links TRBV4-3 to TRBJ1-2, with no clear D. The germline V and J ends were trimmed by 3 bases and 2 bases, with 10 bases remaining between them. CDR3 length: 14 amino acids. Germline lookup yields CDR1 LGHNA and CDR2 YSLEER. CDR3 sequence (DNA): TGCGCCAGCAGCCATACCGGGATAAACTATGGCTACACCTTC. Translating gives CASSHTGINYGYTF.

The chain combines TRBV10-3 with TRBJ2-2, with 7 bases that match TRBD1. Trimming cost V 7 bases and J 3 bases; bases outside gene matches: 5. Germline CDR1 and CDR2: ENHRY and SYGVKD. The CDR3 loop spans 14 amino acids. The CDR3 protein is CAINGQGDTGELFF. CDR3 bases: TGTGCCATCAACGGGCAGGGGGACACCGGGGAGCTGTTTTTT.

The chain couples TRBV6-2 or TRBV6-3 to TRBJ1-2; 7 positions match TRBD1. This CDR3 is built from 12 residues. The ends lost 4 bases at V and 5 bases at J; junction bases unmatched: 1. The germline V gene has CDR1 MNHEY and CDR2 SVGEGT. CDR3 nucleotides: TGTGCCAGCAGTTCGACAGGGTATGGCTACACCTTC. This translates into CASSSTGYGYTF.

The chain recombines TRBV14 with TRBJ1-2; possible D gene TRBD1, 6 bases. The V gene's germline CDR1 is SGHDN and CDR2 FVKESK. CDR3 length equals 14 residues. Deletions cut 2 bases from V and 1 base from J, with 8 bases between. CDR3 loop: CASSQQGNNYGYTF. The CDR3 DNA sequence: TGTGCCAGCAGCCAACAGGGGAATAACTATGGCTACACCTTC.

DNA for the CDR3: TGCGCCAGCAGCTTGGGACAGCTGCAAGGGAATGAGCAGTTCTTC. Amino acid sequence: CASSLGQLQGNEQFF. The J gene is TRBJ2-1, the V gene TRBV5-1; D perhaps matches TRBD1 (5 bases). Germline values: CDR1 SGHRS, CDR2 YFSETQ. The CDR3 length is 15 residues. The ends were cut back, 0 bases at V and 7 bases at J, with 14 bases in the middle. Full variable domain (missing parts from reference TRBV5-1 and TRBJ2-1): KAGVTQTPRYLIKTRGQQVTLSCSPISGHRSVSWYQQTPGQGLQFLFEYFSETQRNKGNFPGRFSGRQFSNSRSEMNVSTLELGDSALYLCASSLGQLQGNEQFFGPGTRLTVL.

This chain joins TRBV11-3 and TRBJ2-5, with 9 bases identical to TRBD2. The germline V gene has CDR1 SGHNT and CDR2 YENEEA. V gave up 3 bases and J gave up 5 bases; unmatched junction bases: 13. The CDR3 extends over 17 amino acids. The CDR3 DNA follows: TGTGCCAGCAGCTTCGGGACTAGCACCAGTGGGGGGGAGACCCAGTACTTC. Translating gives CASSFGTSTSGGETQYF.

The rearrangement joins TRBV5-4 to TRBJ2-2; perhaps TRBD2 as D (5 bases). CDR1 SGHNT and CDR2 YYREEE come from the germline V gene (reference sequence). The CDR3 covers 16 residues. Trimming removed 4 bases at V and 0 bases at J, with 13 bases between. The CDR3 DNA follows: TGTGCCAGCAGCCGACTGCGGGCTACGAACACCGGGGAGCTGTTTTTT. Translated: CASSRLRATNTGELFF. The full variable domain, rest sourced from reference TRBV5-4 and TRBJ2-2, is ETGVTQSPTHLIKTRGQQVTLRCSSQSGHNTVSWYQQALGQGPQFIFQYYREEENGRGNFPPRFSGLQFPNYSSELNVNALELDDSALYLCASSRLRATNTGELFFGEGSRLTVL.

The chain carries TRBV9 and TRBJ2-5, with 13 bases identical to TRBD2. This CDR3 spans 17 amino acids. Unmatched junction bases numbered 7, after V lost 0 bases and J lost 5 bases. CDR1 and CDR2 from the germline V gene are SGDLS and YYNGEE. CDR3 amino acids: CASSVGTSGGAVETQYF. CDR3 in DNA: TGTGCCAGCAGCGTAGGAACTAGCGGGGGGGCCGTCGAGACCCAGTACTTC.

This chain connects TRBV28 to TRBJ2-1; 14 bases are a match to TRBD2. The CDR3 sequence is 15 residues long. V trimming: 9 bases; J trimming: 6 bases; junction bases outside the gene matches: 7. Germline assignment: CDR1 MDHEN and CDR2 SYDVKM. The CDR3 nucleotides are TGTGCCAGTCTCCGACTAGCGGGGGGGGTCAATGAGCAGTTCTTC. Encoded protein: CASLRLAGGVNEQFF. Based on the CDR3 plus reference TRBV28 and TRBJ2-1, the full variable domain is DVKVTQSSRYLVKRTGEKVFLECVQDMDHENMFWYRQDPGLGLRLIYFSYDVKMKEKGDIPEGYSVSREKKERFSLILESASTNQTSMYLCASLRLAGGVNEQFFGPGTRLTVL.

The chain links TRBV2 to TRBJ2-2; TRBD2 matches at 10 bases. This CDR3 comprises 16 residues. Germline CDR1 reads SNHLY; CDR2 reads FYNNEI. V dropped 6 bases and J dropped 5; count of bases not matched to a gene: 9. CDR3 sequence: CASRVGSSGSTGELFF. CDR3 nucleotides: TGTGCCAGCAGGGTGGGGTCTAGCGGGAGTACCGGGGAGCTGTTTTTT.

The chain combines TRBV19 with TRBJ2-1; TRBD1 aligns across 8 bases. Germline loops: CDR1 LNHDA, CDR2 SQIVND (reference sequence). This CDR3 comprises 18 residues. Unmatched junction bases numbered 10, after V lost 1 base and J lost 2 bases. The CDR3 reads CASSIVPTGEVPYNEQFF. The CDR3 nucleotides read TGTGCCAGTAGTATAGTCCCGACAGGGGAGGTACCCTACAATGAGCAGTTCTTC.

A note on this clone: In the same sample, other DNA sequences code for this CDR3. CDR3 loop: CASSLGSNTEAFF. As DNA, the CDR3 is TGTGCCAGCTCTTTGGGCTCCAACACTGAAGCTTTCTTT. The chain carries TRBV12-3 or TRBV12-4 and TRBJ1-1, with D hard to call. V was clipped by 8 bases and J by 2 bases, with 12 bases between them. CDR3 length equals 13 residues.